The 11 T cell receptor beta chains in this list originate from one sample, sequenced in a study of beta chain features in type 1 diabetes. Study-level findings and limits: TCRB CDR3s were moderately but significantly shorter in Type 1 diabetes patients in all four CD4+ subsets.

These TCRs are of unknown antigen specificity. The investigators reverse transcribed all of the isolated RNA, so they sequenced expressed TCRB transcripts. Assay: immunoSEQ multiplex PCR; the TCRdb copy retains only in-frame clones and omits some. The table includes around 120,000 clones, roughly 17% detected once. The material sequenced was central memory CD4+ T cells from blood. The receptors come from a man younger than 35 with type 1 diabetes.

The rearrangement links TRBV28 to TRBJ1-1; D is unresolved. The CDR3 runs 13 residues. The germline gives CDR1 MDHEN, CDR2 SYDVKM. The germline V and J ends were trimmed by 5 bases and 0 bases, with 7 bases remaining between them. CDR3 nucleotides: TGTGCCAGCAGTGACGCAATGAACACTGAAGCTTTCTTT. Translation: CASSDAMNTEAFF. Filled out from reference TRBV28 and TRBJ1-1, the complete variable domain reads DVKVTQSSRYLVKRTGEKVFLECVQDMDHENMFWYRQDPGLGLRLIYFSYDVKMKEKGDIPEGYSVSREKKERFSLILESASTNQTSMYLCASSDAMNTEAFFGQGTRLTVV.

This clone was observed at least ten times. This rearrangement joins TRBV2 to TRBJ2-5; a weak D match, TRBD2 (5 bases). Trimming left V 6 bases short and J 9 bases short, with 26 bases between. The CDR3 is 16 residues long. The V gene's germline CDR1 is SNHLY and CDR2 FYNNEI. The CDR3: CASRKALAALLRAQYF. CDR3 in DNA: TGTGCCAGCAGAAAGGCGCTAGCCGCTCTTCTAAGGGCCCAGTACTTC.

The rearrangement links TRBV7-6 to TRBJ2-3; the D gene could be TRBD1 or TRBD2 (5 bases each). The germline V gene has CDR1 SGHVS and CDR2 FNYEAQ. The CDR3 runs to 15 residues. Trimming removed 5 bases from V and 4 bases from J, with 16 bases in between. CDR3 protein: CASSPFGGYADTQYF. DNA of the CDR3: TGTGCCAGCAGCCCCTTTGGGGGTTACGCAGATACGCAGTATTTT.

This clone has a handful of counts. This chain joins TRBV10-3 and TRBJ1-6; a possible D gene is TRBD1 (5 bases). Germline V gene lookup returns CDR1 ENHRY and CDR2 SYGVKD. The CDR3 has 14 residues. Trimming pared 6 bases from V and 8 bases from J, leaving 14 bases between. The CDR3 here is CAIREGPSDSPLHF. CDR3 DNA sequence: TGTGCCATCAGAGAGGGACCCTCCGATTCACCCCTCCACTTT.

To note about this clone: The junction does not match germline at one end; this may be a read error. V usage is TRBV27 and J usage is TRBJ1-4; 8 nucleotides match TRBD1. In germline, CDR1 is MNHEY, CDR2 SMNVEV (reference sequence). The CDR3 spans 15 residues. In nucleotides, the CDR3 is TGTTCCAGCAGTTTCCGGGACAGGATTAATGAAAAACTGTTTTTT. This sequence encodes CSSSFRDRINEKLFF.

There are a few counts of this clone. The chain uses TRBV27 and TRBJ2-4; TRBD1 might be the D (6 bases). Per the germline V gene, CDR1 is MNHEY and CDR2 is SMNVEV (reference sequence). The CDR3 has 18 residues. The germline V and J ends were trimmed by 6 bases and 0 bases, with 21 bases remaining between them. Here the CDR3 DNA reads TGTGCCAGCAGGACCGGACAGTCCTTCGGACTAGCCAAAAACATTCAGTACTTC. Translated: CASRTGQSFGLAKNIQYF.

This chain joins TRBV30 and TRBJ1-6; 9 bases match TRBD1. CDR3 length: 16 amino acids. With 2 bases clipped from V and 5 bases from J, the junction kept 7 bases outside the gene matches. CDR1 and CDR2 (germline): GTSNPN, SVGIG (reference sequence). The CDR3 here is CAWSSPTGGHNSPLHF. The CDR3 DNA reads as TGTGCCTGGAGTTCTCCGACAGGGGGGCATAATTCACCCCTCCACTTT.

This clone appeared a few times. V usage is TRBV7-9 and J usage is TRBJ1-4; TRBD1 is a possible D gene (5 bases). CDR1 is SEHNR, CDR2 FQNEAQ, per germline (reference sequence). There are 14 residues in the CDR3. Deletions cut 2 bases from V and 7 bases from J, with 11 bases between. The CDR3 reads CASSLSGFGEKLFF. CDR3 nucleotide sequence: TGTGCCAGCAGCTTATCAGGGTTCGGTGAAAAACTGTTTTTT.

The chain links TRBV2 to TRBJ2-5, with 11 bases fitting TRBD2. V lost 6 bases, J lost 1 base, and 4 bases stayed unmatched. The V gene's germline CDR1 is SNHLY and CDR2 FYNNEI. The CDR3 covers 15 residues. The CDR3, as DNA: TGTGCCAGCAGACAGACTAGCGGGGCCCAAGAGACCCAGTACTTC. This translates into CASRQTSGAQETQYF. The complete variable domain, with remaining parts taken from reference TRBV2 and TRBJ2-5, reads EPEVTQTPSHQVTQMGQEVILRCVPISNHLYFYWYRQILGQKVEFLVSFYNNEISEKSEIFDDQFSVERPDGSNFTLKIRSTKLEDSAMYFCASRQTSGAQETQYFGPGTRLLVL.

This clone was counted between two and nine times. V and J are TRBV29-1 and TRBJ2-1; 12 bases align to TRBD2. Per germline, CDR1 SQVTM and CDR2 ANQGSEA. The V gene end was trimmed by 6 bases and the J gene end by 9 bases; junction bases not matched to a gene: 12. The length of the CDR3 is 15 residues. CDR3 region: CSVALLAGGEGEQFF. DNA for the CDR3: TGCAGCGTCGCCCTCCTAGCGGGAGGGGAGGGTGAGCAGTTCTTC.

This clone was seen only a few times. The rearrangement links TRBV5-1 to TRBJ2-1; D may match TRBD1 or TRBD2 (5 bases each). With 0 bases removed from V and 7 bases from J, the gap between germline ends came to 11 bases. Germline V gene lookup returns CDR1 SGHRS and CDR2 YFSETQ. The CDR3 totals 14 residues. Written as DNA, the CDR3 is TGCGCCAGCAGCTTGGGGGACGGTAATAATGAGCAGTTCTTC. The encoded protein is CASSLGDGNNEQFF. Looking up the rest from reference TRBV5-1 and TRBJ2-1 gives the full variable domain: KAGVTQTPRYLIKTRGQQVTLSCSPISGHRSVSWYQQTPGQGLQFLFEYFSETQRNKGNFPGRFSGRQFSNSRSEMNVSTLELGDSALYLCASSLGDGNNEQFFGPGTRLTVL.